The present entry profiles one TCR beta chain with its context. Trimming pared 4 bases from V and 4 bases from J, leaving 8 bases between. In germline, CDR1 is SEHNR, CDR2 FQNEAQ (reference sequence). CDR3 length: 12 residues. The data are from a study of blood T cell repertoires in COVID-19. Study as a whole: Acute-phase and convalescent COVID-19 samples originated in the United States, Italy and Spain.

Using immunoSEQ multiplex PCR, the repertoire was profiled, and TCRdb retains in-frame clones only, with some absent. Of 210,000 or so clones in the sample, 70% to 90% were seen once. Sequencing was done on a sample of peripheral blood. The V gene is TRBV7-9, the J gene TRBJ2-7, with D perhaps matching TRBD1 (6 bases). The receptor's source is a middle-aged woman with acute or convalescent COVID-19. CDR3 bases: TGTGCCAGCAGCTCGACAGGATACGAGCAGTACGTC. Its protein product is CASSSTGYEQYV.